The 30 T cell receptor beta chains presented below share a single source sample, sequenced in a study of blood T cell repertoires in COVID-19. The data were produced by immunoSEQ multiplex PCR, yet TCRdb's version contains in-frame clones alone and is incomplete. The sample consists of 290,000 or so clones, 70% to 90% of them appearing once. Sequenced material: peripheral blood. The receptors originated from a man in his fifties or sixties with active or convalescent COVID-19.

The chain carries TRBV5-6 and TRBJ1-4; D uncertain. V was trimmed by 8 bases and J by 0 bases, leaving 8 bases between them. The CDR3 length is 13 residues. Germline CDR1 is SGHDT and CDR2 is YYEEEE. The CDR3 DNA reads as TGTGCCAGTTCCCTTGCAACTAATGAAAAACTGTTTTTT. It is translated as CASSLATNEKLFF. The variable domain in full, with the rest retrieved from reference TRBV5-6 and TRBJ1-4, is DAGVTQSPTHLIKTRGQQVTLRCSPKSGHDTVSWYQQALGQGPQFIFQYYEEEERQRGNFPDRFSGHQFPNYSSELNVNALLLGDSALYLCASSLATNEKLFFGSGTQLSVL.

This clone appeared a single time. The rearrangement uses TRBV29-1 and TRBJ1-2, with D possibly matching TRBD1 (6 bases). Per the germline V gene, CDR1 is SQVTM and CDR2 is ANQGSEA. This CDR3 spans 13 amino acids. V was shortened by 2 bases and J by 1 base, with 8 bases between the two germline ends. CDR3 sequence (DNA): TGCAGCGTTGAATGGACAGATAACTATGGCTACACCTTC. This translates into CSVEWTDNYGYTF.

This clone was recorded once. V and J are TRBV16 and TRBJ2-3; 7 nucleotides match TRBD1. Germline trimming cut 5 bases from V and 0 bases from J; bases unmatched to any gene: 2. CDR3 length: 14 residues. The germline V gene has CDR1 KGHSY and CDR2 FQNENV. This CDR3 is CASSWDRSTDTQYF. CDR3 DNA sequence: TGTGCCAGCAGCTGGGACAGAAGCACAGATACGCAGTATTTT.

The chain recombines TRBV12-3 or TRBV12-4 with TRBJ1-5; D call uncertain. Trimming pared 6 bases from V and 5 bases from J, leaving 11 bases between. CDR3 length equals 13 residues. CDR3 nucleotide sequence: TGTGCCAGCAGATATCGGGTTGATCAGCCCCAGCATTTT. Translated: CASRYRVDQPQHF.

This rearrangement joins TRBV9 to TRBJ2-1, with D possibly TRBD2 on 5 matching bases. CDR1 is SGDLS and CDR2 is YYNGEE in the germline V gene. V was clipped by 4 bases and J by 0 bases, with 11 bases between them. This CDR3 is built from 15 residues. This chain's CDR3 is CASSPWESSYNEQFF. The CDR3 region has the DNA TGTGCCAGCAGCCCTTGGGAGAGCTCCTACAATGAGCAGTTCTTC.

This clone occurred once. The chain is built from TRBV19 and TRBJ1-1, with no clear D. Germline CDR1 reads LNHDA; CDR2 reads SQIVND (reference sequence). The CDR3 is made up of 13 amino acids. With 5 bases removed from V and 4 bases from J, the gap between germline ends came to 11 bases. The CDR3 region has the DNA TGTGCCAGTAGTGCAGTGGCGGGCACTGAAGCTTTCTTT. Amino acids: CASSAVAGTEAFF.

CDR3 in DNA: TGTGCCAGCAGTTCACACAGCCAGCCCTACGAGCAGTACTTC. This codes for CASSSHSQPYEQYF. V gene TRBV6-5 combines with J gene TRBJ2-7; the D is unclear. Germline loops: CDR1 MNHEY, CDR2 SVGAGI. V shed 4 bases and J shed 2 bases, with 12 bases lying between them. CDR3 length: 14 amino acids.

The J gene is TRBJ2-3, the V gene TRBV7-2; 7 nucleotides match TRBD2. V lost 5 bases and J lost 6; bases outside the gene matches: 14. The CDR3 has 16 amino acids. Germline assignment: CDR1 SGHTA and CDR2 FQGNSA. The DNA for the CDR3 is TGTGCCAGCAGCCTGGATAGCGGGCGGTCAATCGATACGCAGTATTTT. Encoded protein: CASSLDSGRSIDTQYF.

This chain uses TRBV5-1 with TRBJ1-4; TRBD1 might be the D (5 bases). The length of the CDR3 is 15 residues. Per the germline V gene, CDR1 is SGHRS and CDR2 is YFSETQ. The ends were cut back, 3 bases at V and 7 bases at J, with 16 bases in the middle. CDR3 region: CASSSWGQGAEKLFF. CDR3 nucleotide sequence: TGCGCCAGCAGCTCCTGGGGTCAGGGTGCTGAAAAACTGTTTTTT.

The gene calls are TRBV5-4 and TRBJ2-3; TRBD2 aligns across 8 bases. Germline values: CDR1 SGHNT, CDR2 YYREEE (reference sequence). The CDR3 loop spans 14 amino acids. V was clipped by 5 bases and J by 0 bases; unmatched bases: 2. CDR3 bases: TGTGCCAGCAGTTCTAGCGGGAGCACAGATACGCAGTATTTT. Its translation: CASSSSGSTDTQYF.

The chain combines TRBV15 with TRBJ1-4, with D maybe TRBD1 (5 bases). This CDR3 comprises 13 residues. Germline CDR1 is LNHNV and CDR2 is YYDKDF (reference sequence). V was cut by 5 bases and J by 8 bases, with 12 bases left in between. This chain's CDR3 is CATSGTLGEKLFF. The CDR3 DNA reads TGTGCCACCAGCGGGACTTTGGGAGAAAAACTGTTTTTT.

As regards this clone: Mismatch with germline at one junction end may stem from a read error. The chain has TRBV6-1 and TRBJ1-5; TRBD1 matches at 7 bases. The CDR3 has 16 residues. CDR1 and CDR2 (germline): MNHNS, SASEGT. As DNA, the CDR3 is TGTGCCAGCAGTAAAGCGCCAGGGGGTAGCAATCAGCCCCAGCATTTT. This translates into CASSKAPGGSNQPQHF.

The chain combines TRBV6-5 with TRBJ2-1, with 10 bases matching TRBD1. Germline loops: CDR1 MNHEY, CDR2 SVGAGI. CDR3 length: 15 amino acids. J lost 7 bases, V lost 7 bases, and 10 bases had no gene match. This CDR3 reads CASNKRTGGKNEQFF. In DNA, the CDR3 is TGTGCCAGCAATAAACGGACAGGGGGGAAGAATGAGCAGTTCTTC.

This clone was counted a single time. J is TRBJ2-3 and V is TRBV5-1; TRBD2 matches 10 bases. The CDR3 has 15 amino acids. Germline V gene sequence: CDR1 SGHRS, CDR2 YFSETQ. Unmatched junction bases numbered 11, after V lost 4 bases and J lost 9 bases. As DNA, the CDR3 is TGCGCCAGCAGCCCAGCCCGGACTAGCGGAGACACGCAGTATTTT. Translating gives CASSPARTSGDTQYF. Based on the CDR3 plus reference TRBV5-1 and TRBJ2-3, the full variable domain is KAGVTQTPRYLIKTRGQQVTLSCSPISGHRSVSWYQQTPGQGLQFLFEYFSETQRNKGNFPGRFSGRQFSNSRSEMNVSTLELGDSALYLCASSPARTSGDTQYFGPGTRLTVL.

The genes are TRBV5-6 and TRBJ2-1; D gene ambiguous. The V gene lost 4 bases and the J gene lost 0 bases, with 20 bases spanning the gap. This CDR3 is built from 18 residues. CDR1 is SGHDT and CDR2 is YYEEEE in the germline V gene. The chain's CDR3 is CASSQPPGSINSYNEQFF. In DNA form, the CDR3 reads TGTGCCAGCAGCCAGCCACCTGGTAGCATAAACTCCTACAATGAGCAGTTCTTC.

There are a few counts of this clone. The chain uses TRBV3-1 (or the pseudogene TRBV3-2) and TRBJ2-3; TRBD2 agrees at 10 bases. The germline gives CDR1 LGHDT, CDR2 YNNKEL (reference sequence). The CDR3 runs to 17 residues. With V trimmed by 4 bases and J by 2 bases, 9 bases remained unmatched. CDR3 loop: CASSPSGTSVNTDTQYF. In nucleotides, the CDR3 is TGTGCCAGCAGCCCCTCCGGGACTAGCGTAAACACAGATACGCAGTATTTT.

V usage is TRBV9 and J usage is TRBJ2-1, with 8 bases that match TRBD1. V lost 4 bases, J lost 6 bases, and 6 bases stayed unmatched. CDR3 length: 14 amino acids. Germline V gives CDR1 SGDLS, CDR2 YYNGEE. In nucleotides, the CDR3 is TGTGCCAGCAGCCTTGGACAGGGCCTCAATGAGCAGTTCTTC. Its translation is CASSLGQGLNEQFF.

V gene TRBV7-8 combines with J gene TRBJ1-5; TRBD1 is a possible D gene (5 bases). The V end was cut by 0 bases, the J end by 1 base, with 13 bases between. This CDR3 comprises 17 residues. The germline V gene encodes CDR1 SGHVS and CDR2 FQNEAQ. CDR3 sequence: CASSLARGYLSNQPQHF. In nucleotides, the CDR3 is TGTGCCAGCAGCTTAGCCCGGGGGTATCTAAGCAATCAGCCCCAGCATTTT.

The chain employs TRBV13 and TRBJ2-1, with 7 bases identical to TRBD2. The germline V gene encodes CDR1 PRHDT and CDR2 FYEKMQ (reference sequence). V lost 5 bases to trimming and J lost 6 bases; unmatched junction nucleotides: 7. The CDR3 consists of 14 residues. The CDR3 region has the DNA TGTGCCAGCAGCGGGGAGACTAGCAGCAATGAGCAGTTCTTC. It encodes CASSGETSSNEQFF.

The J gene is TRBJ2-5, the V gene TRBV28; TRBD1 aligns across 7 bases. J lost 5 bases, V lost 6 bases, and 6 bases had no gene match. CDR3 length equals 13 residues. Germline assignment: CDR1 MDHEN and CDR2 SYDVKM. Written as DNA, the CDR3 is TGTGCCAGCAGGAGACAGGGCCAGGAGACCCAGTACTTC. Amino acid sequence: CASRRQGQETQYF. The full variable domain, in which reference TRBV28 and TRBJ2-5 provide the parts outside the CDR3, is DVKVTQSSRYLVKRTGEKVFLECVQDMDHENMFWYRQDPGLGLRLIYFSYDVKMKEKGDIPEGYSVSREKKERFSLILESASTNQTSMYLCASRRQGQETQYFGPGTRLLVL.

The rearrangement links TRBV7-9 to TRBJ1-3; 9 bases match TRBD1. Looked up from germline, CDR1 is SEHNR and CDR2 is FQNEAQ (reference sequence). This CDR3 comprises 15 residues. V dropped 8 bases and J dropped 2; count of bases not matched to a gene: 7. The CDR3 DNA follows: TGTGCCAGCGGCGAACAGGGGGCCACTGGAAACACCATATATTTT. This gives the protein CASGEQGATGNTIYF.

This clone was seen a single time. The rearrangement links TRBV6-5 to TRBJ2-6, with a tentative D call TRBD2 (5 bases). V was trimmed by 8 bases and J by 3 bases, leaving 11 bases between them. CDR1 is MNHEY and CDR2 is SVGAGI in the germline V gene. The length of the CDR3 is 14 residues. The CDR3 is CASLPGGGANVLTF. The CDR3 DNA sequence: TGTGCCAGCCTTCCTGGAGGTGGGGCCAACGTCCTGACTTTC.

The chain joins TRBV10-3 to TRBJ2-7, with 9 bases aligning to TRBD1. The junction had 5 bases not matched to a gene; V was cut back by 4 bases and J by 1 base. CDR1 and CDR2 from the germline V gene are ENHRY and SYGVKD. The CDR3 covers 15 residues. The CDR3 here is CAISGTGTGSYEQYF. The CDR3 DNA reads as TGTGCCATCAGTGGAACCGGGACAGGGTCCTACGAGCAGTACTTC.

The V gene is TRBV5-8, the J gene TRBJ1-4; TRBD1 agrees at 7 bases. CDR1 is SGHTS, CDR2 YDEGEE, per germline. V was pared by 2 bases and J by 4 bases, with 8 bases of the junction left unmatched. The length of the CDR3 is 16 residues. CDR3 protein: CASSFPSGQYNEKLFF. The CDR3 nucleotides are TGTGCCAGCAGCTTTCCCTCGGGACAGTATAATGAAAAACTGTTTTTT.

The V call is TRBV28, the J call TRBJ2-1, with 8 bases lining up with TRBD2. V lost 8 bases to trimming and J lost 6 bases; unmatched junction nucleotides: 9. The germline V gene has CDR1 MDHEN and CDR2 SYDVKM. This CDR3 is 14 amino acids long. CDR3 DNA sequence: TGTGCCAGCGAAACCGGGGGGGTTGTCAATGAGCAGTTCTTC. This codes for CASETGGVVNEQFF.

The chain employs TRBV4-1 and TRBJ2-3; no clear D gene. Germline V gene sequence: CDR1 MGHRA, CDR2 YSYEKL. The CDR3 length is 14 residues. With 4 bases removed from V and 6 bases from J, the gap between germline ends came to 14 bases. CDR3 region: CASSPRPFEDTQYF. The CDR3 DNA reads TGCGCCAGCAGCCCGCGCCCTTTCGAGGATACGCAGTATTTT.

V usage is TRBV30 and J usage is TRBJ2-7, with 8 bases matching TRBD2. Germline V gene lookup returns CDR1 GTSNPN and CDR2 SVGIG (reference sequence). With V trimmed by 2 bases and J by 5 bases, 8 bases remained unmatched. The CDR3 is 14 amino acids. CDR3 region: CAWSIGSGSHEQYF. Written as DNA, the CDR3 is TGTGCCTGGAGTATCGGGAGCGGGAGTCACGAGCAGTACTTC.

V gene TRBV7-2 combines with J gene TRBJ1-1; D perhaps matches TRBD1 (6 bases). This CDR3 spans 14 amino acids. The V and J ends lost 5 bases and 6 bases respectively, with 16 bases between them. Germline assignment: CDR1 SGHTA and CDR2 FQGNSA. CDR3 sequence: CASSPGPGGPEAFF. CDR3 DNA sequence: TGTGCCAGCAGCCCTGGGCCCGGGGGGCCTGAAGCTTTCTTT.

The chain links TRBV28 to TRBJ1-2; D ambiguous. V lost 5 bases and J lost 3, with 13 bases in between. Germline CDR1 MDHEN, CDR2 SYDVKM. CDR3 length: 14 amino acids. CDR3 nucleotides: TGTGCCAGCAGTCCCGACATTTCGGACTATGGCTACACCTTC. Translating it yields CASSPDISDYGYTF.

The chain joins TRBV3-1 (or the pseudogene TRBV3-2) to TRBJ1-1; no definite D call. V lost 3 bases and J 1 base, leaving 9 bases between the germline ends. The CDR3 is 14 residues long. Per germline, CDR1 LGHDT and CDR2 YNNKEL (reference sequence). CDR3 DNA: TGTGCCAGCAGCCACAGGCCCAGGAACACTGAAGCTTTCTTT. Protein sequence: CASSHRPRNTEAFF.